The 16 T cell receptor beta chains in this list originate from one sample, sequenced in a study of blood T cell repertoires in COVID-19. The repertoire was sequenced with immunoSEQ multiplex PCR; TCRdb's copy has only in-frame clones and lacks some. The sample comprises over 85,000 clones, 80% to 90% of which are singletons, and less than 9% rests with the top ten. Sequencing was done on a sample of peripheral blood. These receptors originate from a man in his fifties or sixties with acute or convalescent COVID-19.

V usage is TRBV11-2 and J usage is TRBJ1-4, with TRBD1 matching over 8 bases. J lost 4 bases, V lost 4 bases, and 8 bases had no gene match. This CDR3 contains 16 residues. Germline V gene sequence: CDR1 SGHAT, CDR2 FQNNGV. CDR3 in DNA: TGTGCCAGCAGCTCCACGGGTACAGGGGGTAATGAAAAACTGTTTTTT. It translates to CASSSTGTGGNEKLFF.

The chain links TRBV12-3 or TRBV12-4 to TRBJ1-2; weak D call: TRBD1 (6 bases). V was shortened by 6 bases and J by 3 bases, with 11 bases between the two germline ends. The CDR3 has 13 residues. The CDR3 nucleotides read TGTGCCAGCAGCCCGGGGGGCCACTATGGCTACACCTTC. Translating it yields CASSPGGHYGYTF.

The chain links TRBV7-2 to TRBJ1-2, with 10 bases fitting TRBD1. Germline CDR1 and CDR2: SGHTA and FQGNSA. The V segment lost 6 bases and the J segment 2 bases; nucleotides outside the gene matches: 3. This CDR3 has 14 residues. CDR3 DNA sequence: TGTGCCAGCAGTCGACAGGGGGCGAACTATGGCTACACCTTC. This gives the protein CASSRQGANYGYTF.

V usage is TRBV18 and J usage is TRBJ2-6; 12 bases map to TRBD1. This CDR3 has 19 amino acids. V shed 2 bases and J 0 bases; nucleotides not matched to a gene: 5. Per the germline V gene, CDR1 is KGHSH and CDR2 is LQKENI. CDR3 bases: TGTGCCAGCTCACCAGGGACAGGGGGCGGCTACTCTGGGGCCAACGTCCTGACTTTC. It encodes CASSPGTGGGYSGANVLTF.

The rearrangement links TRBV6-6 to TRBJ2-6; tentatively, D is TRBD2 (5 bases). Trimming shortened V by 5 bases and J by 0 bases, and 14 bases separated the two germline ends. CDR1 is MNHNY, CDR2 SVGAGI, per germline (reference sequence). The CDR3 runs 17 residues. The CDR3 DNA reads TGTGCCAGCAGTCAACCACGAGGGATCTCTGGGGCCAACGTCCTGACTTTC. This gives the protein CASSQPRGISGANVLTF.

This clone was detected once. The chain uses TRBV19 and TRBJ1-3, with 9 bases matching TRBD1. Germline values: CDR1 LNHDA, CDR2 SQIVND (reference sequence). The junction had 9 bases not matched to a gene; V was cut back by 5 bases and J by 4 bases. This CDR3 has 16 residues. The CDR3 here is CASSPGQGSSGNTIYF. Written as DNA, the CDR3 is TGTGCCAGTAGTCCGGGACAGGGATCTTCAGGAAACACCATATATTTT.

This clone was detected many times. Within the sample, other DNA sequences also encode this same CDR3. The chain joins TRBV19 to TRBJ1-3; 7 nucleotides align to TRBD1. Trimming at V came to 9 bases and at J to 0 bases, leaving 8 bases not matched to a gene. This CDR3 comprises 15 residues. CDR1 is LNHDA and CDR2 is SQIVND in the germline V gene (reference sequence). The CDR3: CASMGQQDSGNTIYF. DNA for the CDR3: TGTGCCAGCATGGGACAGCAAGACTCTGGAAACACCATATATTTT.

The DNA for the CDR3 is TGTGCCCTATCCCGGGGGGCTTACAATGAGCAGTTCTTC. Residues: CALSRGAYNEQFF. The chain employs TRBV6-6 and TRBJ2-1, with D possibly matching TRBD2 (7 bases). Trimming pared 11 bases from V and 4 bases from J, leaving 15 bases between. The CDR3 loop spans 13 amino acids. CDR1 is MNHNY and CDR2 is SVGAGI in the germline V gene (reference sequence).

On this clone itself: One junction end does not reproduce the germline sequence, and a read error may be involved. The CDR3: CARSRGRGGYEQYF. The DNA for the CDR3 is TGTGCCCGCAGCCGGGGGCGGGGGGGGTACGAGCAGTACTTC. This rearrangement joins TRBV3-1 (or the pseudogene TRBV3-2) to TRBJ2-7; 9 nucleotides agree with TRBD2. Per the germline V gene, CDR1 is LGHDT and CDR2 is YNNKEL (reference sequence). The CDR3 loop spans 14 amino acids.

The chain carries TRBV6-5 and TRBJ1-2, with 8 bases matching TRBD1. Trimming cost V 11 bases and J 5 bases; bases outside gene matches: 10. The CDR3 has 13 residues. CDR1 MNHEY and CDR2 SVGAGI come from the germline V gene. CDR3 region: CASQVDRDYGYTF. The CDR3 DNA reads TGTGCCTCCCAAGTGGACAGGGATTATGGCTACACCTTC.

The chain uses TRBV5-1 and TRBJ1-4; D gene ambiguous. Per germline, CDR1 SGHRS and CDR2 YFSETQ. V was cut by 0 bases and J by 4 bases, with 10 bases left in between. CDR3 length: 15 amino acids. In nucleotides, the CDR3 is TGCGCCAGCAGCTTGGCACTATCCGATAATGAAAAACTGTTTTTT. It translates to CASSLALSDNEKLFF.

This chain uses TRBV27 with TRBJ2-5, with D tentatively TRBD2 (5 bases). This CDR3 is built from 14 residues. V was clipped by 8 bases and J by 5 bases, with 18 bases between them. The germline gives CDR1 MNHEY, CDR2 SMNVEV (reference sequence). This CDR3 reads CASQTSAGLETQYF. The CDR3 DNA reads as TGTGCCAGCCAAACGAGTGCGGGTCTGGAGACCCAGTACTTC.

This clone occurred many times. The rearrangement joins TRBV12-5 to TRBJ1-1; perhaps TRBD1 as D (5 bases). The germline V and J ends were trimmed by 0 bases and 1 base, with 12 bases remaining between them. The CDR3 spans 16 residues. The germline V gene encodes CDR1 LGHNT and CDR2 FRNRAP. The CDR3 reads CASGLVHKGQNTEAFF. CDR3 coding DNA: TGTGCTAGTGGTTTGGTACACAAGGGGCAGAACACTGAAGCTTTCTTT.

The gene calls are TRBV19 and TRBJ1-1; TRBD1 agrees at 8 bases. Per germline, CDR1 LNHDA and CDR2 SQIVND (reference sequence). Unmatched junction bases numbered 7, after V lost 5 bases and J lost 5 bases. This CDR3 contains 14 residues. Written as DNA, the CDR3 is TGTGCCAGTAGTCCCCGACAGGGGTGGACTGAAGCTTTCTTT. It codes for CASSPRQGWTEAFF.

V gene TRBV10-3 combines with J gene TRBJ2-5, with a weak D call TRBD2 (6 bases). The CDR3 is 15 residues long. The germline CDR1 and CDR2 sequences are ENHRY and SYGVKD. The ends were cut back, 10 bases at V and 3 bases at J, with 21 bases in the middle. The CDR3 sequence is CASRQWGVAEETQYF. The CDR3 DNA sequence: TGTGCCAGCCGACAATGGGGGGTAGCAGAAGAGACCCAGTACTTC.

The genes are TRBV27 and TRBJ1-2; 7 bases match TRBD1. The V segment lost 6 bases and the J segment 5 bases; nucleotides outside the gene matches: 15. The germline V gene has CDR1 MNHEY and CDR2 SMNVEV (reference sequence). The CDR3 runs 16 residues. The CDR3 bases are TGTGCCAGCAGAGCTCAGTTAGGGACAGCCACATATGGCTACACCTTC. Translated: CASRAQLGTATYGYTF.